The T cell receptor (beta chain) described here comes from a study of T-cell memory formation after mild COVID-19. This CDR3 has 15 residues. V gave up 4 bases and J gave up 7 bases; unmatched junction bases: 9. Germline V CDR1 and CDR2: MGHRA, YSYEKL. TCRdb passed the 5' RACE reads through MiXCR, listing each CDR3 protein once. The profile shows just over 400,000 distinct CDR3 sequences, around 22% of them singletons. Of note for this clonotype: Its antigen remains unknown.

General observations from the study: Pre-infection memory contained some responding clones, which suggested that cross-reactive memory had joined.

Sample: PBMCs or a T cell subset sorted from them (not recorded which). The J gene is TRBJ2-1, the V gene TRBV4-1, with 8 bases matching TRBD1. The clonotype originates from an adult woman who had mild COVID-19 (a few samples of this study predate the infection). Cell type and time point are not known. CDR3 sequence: CASSPHATGGNEQFF. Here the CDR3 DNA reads TGCGCCAGCAGCCCCCATGCCACAGGGGGTAATGAGCAGTTCTTC.